The 18 T cell receptor beta chains in this list originate from one sample, sequenced in a study of cytomegalovirus exposure and HLA in healthy donors. The PCR used 60 Vbeta and 13 Jbeta primers. TCRdb keeps only in-frame clones here, not all; method: immunoSEQ multiplex PCR. The sample totals 100,000 to 150,000 clones; its top ten clones hold about 2.2%. Source material: PBMCs. The receptors shown here come from a middle-aged man in good health and CMV-seronegative.

The V gene is TRBV6-1, the J gene TRBJ2-7, with TRBD1 matching over 11 bases. Germline V gene data show CDR1 as MNHNS and CDR2 as SASEGT. V trimming: 3 bases; J trimming: 7 bases; junction bases outside the gene matches: 11. This CDR3 contains 16 residues. The CDR3 nucleotides are TGTGCCAGCAGTGATTTCCTACTGGGACAGGGGGGAGAGCAGTACTTC. Its translation is CASSDFLLGQGGEQYF.

The genes are TRBV5-8 and TRBJ2-2; the D gene is possibly TRBD1 (6 bases). This CDR3 region has 15 residues. V shed 5 bases and J shed 6 bases, with 17 bases lying between them. Germline CDR1 and CDR2: SGHTS and YDEGEE. CDR3 DNA sequence: TGTGCCAGCAGTCCCGGGACACTCCTCCCCGGGGAGCTGTTTTTT. Amino acid sequence: CASSPGTLLPGELFF.

V is TRBV9 and J is TRBJ2-7; 7 nucleotides match TRBD2. V gave up 2 bases and J gave up 0 bases; unmatched junction bases: 8. The CDR3 consists of 16 residues. Per the germline V gene, CDR1 is SGDLS and CDR2 is YYNGEE. CDR3 protein: CASSVSPSGNSYEQYF. The CDR3 coding sequence is TGTGCCAGCAGCGTGAGCCCCAGCGGGAACTCCTACGAGCAGTACTTC.

The chain uses TRBV11-2 and TRBJ1-2, with D possibly matching TRBD1 (5 bases). Trimming cost V 0 bases and J 5 bases, with 13 bases left between them. The CDR3 is 15 amino acids. Per the germline V gene, CDR1 is SGHAT and CDR2 is FQNNGV. The CDR3 region is CASSLERRALYGYTF. For the CDR3, the DNA is TGTGCCAGCAGCTTAGAGCGCAGGGCCCTATATGGCTACACCTTC.

This chain connects TRBV7-2 to TRBJ1-1; 8 bases line up with TRBD1. Germline CDR1 SGHTA, CDR2 FQGNSA. The CDR3 contains 15 residues. Losses at the gene ends were 6 bases for V and 5 bases for J; bases not matched to a gene: 11. The CDR3, as DNA: TGTGCCAGCAGTACCGACAGGGGACGGTGGACTGAAGCTTTCTTT. It is translated as CASSTDRGRWTEAFF.

The chain combines TRBV29-1 with TRBJ2-5, with 9 bases matching TRBD1. The J segment lost 4 bases and the V segment lost 7 bases, leaving 4 bases of the junction unmatched. Per germline, CDR1 SQVTM and CDR2 ANQGSEA. CDR3 length: 12 amino acids. The CDR3 DNA sequence: TGCAGCGGACGGGGACAGGGAGAGACCCAGTACTTC. It is translated as CSGRGQGETQYF.

V usage is TRBV11-1 and J usage is TRBJ1-2, with 8 bases fitting TRBD1. Germline assignment: CDR1 SGHAT and CDR2 FQDESV (reference sequence). With V trimmed by 6 bases and J by 2 bases, 8 bases remained unmatched. The CDR3 loop spans 15 amino acids. CDR3 DNA: TGTGCCAGCAGTTCGCAGAACAGGGGGAACTATGGCTACACCTTC. The encoded protein is CASSSQNRGNYGYTF. Combining the CDR3 with reference TRBV11-1 and TRBJ1-2 gives the whole variable domain EAEVAQSPRYKITEKSQAVAFWCDPISGHATLYWYRQILGQGPELLVQFQDESVVDDSQLPKDRFSAERLKGVDSTLKIQPAELGDSAMYLCASSSQNRGNYGYTFGSGTRLTVV.

The V gene is TRBV30, the J gene TRBJ1-5; the D gene is possibly TRBD1 (6 bases). Trimming shortened V by 4 bases and J by 3 bases, and 13 bases separated the two germline ends. The CDR3 runs 14 residues. Germline V gene sequence: CDR1 GTSNPN, CDR2 SVGIG (reference sequence). CDR3 in DNA: TGTGCCTGGAACAAAGGGGGTAACAATCAGCCCCAGCATTTT. Amino acid sequence: CAWNKGGNNQPQHF.

This chain connects TRBV30 to TRBJ2-1; 11 positions agree with TRBD2. Germline CDR1 is GTSNPN and CDR2 is SVGIG (reference sequence). The length of the CDR3 is 13 residues. V was clipped by 5 bases and J by 7 bases; unmatched bases: 4. The chain's CDR3 is CAWASGRFNEQFF. As DNA, the CDR3 is TGTGCCTGGGCTAGCGGGAGGTTTAATGAGCAGTTCTTC.

This rearrangement joins TRBV28 to TRBJ1-2; D gene ambiguous. The CDR3 has 15 residues. Germline-derived CDR1 and CDR2 are MDHEN and SYDVKM. V lost 6 bases to trimming and J lost 3 bases, with 17 bases between them. CDR3 amino acids: CASSNQPTRDYGYTF. For the CDR3, the DNA is TGTGCCAGCAGCAACCAGCCAACTAGGGACTATGGCTACACCTTC.

The chain employs TRBV7-3 and TRBJ2-5, with D hard to call. CDR1 is SGHTA, CDR2 FQGTGA, per germline. The CDR3 length is 13 residues. V shed 6 bases and J shed 11 bases, with 19 bases lying between them. The CDR3 sequence: CASSSTVETEQYF. In DNA, the CDR3 is TGTGCCAGCAGTTCTACCGTAGAAACAGAACAGTACTTC.

The chain links TRBV9 to TRBJ2-1; D remains ambiguous. This CDR3 has 16 amino acids. Germline loops: CDR1 SGDLS, CDR2 YYNGEE. Trimming shortened V by 0 bases and J by 3 bases, and 13 bases separated the two germline ends. The CDR3 sequence is CASSVGVSRNYNEQFF. CDR3 coding DNA: TGTGCCAGCAGCGTAGGGGTTAGCCGGAACTACAATGAGCAGTTCTTC.

The genes are TRBV11-3 and TRBJ2-7; TRBD2 might be the D (6 bases). Germline loops: CDR1 SGHNT, CDR2 YENEEA. Trimming removed 11 bases from V and 3 bases from J, with 20 bases in between. This CDR3 is built from 14 residues. This chain's CDR3 is CAQAWEDGFYEQYF. In DNA form, the CDR3 reads TGTGCCCAAGCTTGGGAGGACGGATTCTACGAGCAGTACTTC.

V gene TRBV5-1 combines with J gene TRBJ2-2, with a possible D match to TRBD1 (6 bases). The CDR3 contains 14 residues. CDR1 is SGHRS, CDR2 YFSETQ, per germline. Trimming stripped 4 bases from V and 1 base from J, with 8 bases between. The chain's CDR3 is CASSRGGNTGELFF. In nucleotides, the CDR3 is TGCGCCAGCAGCCGAGGGGGGAACACCGGGGAGCTGTTTTTT.

The chain joins TRBV7-9 to TRBJ2-1; D might be TRBD2 (6 bases). The CDR3 consists of 16 residues. Per germline, CDR1 SEHNR and CDR2 FQNEAQ (reference sequence). Trimming removed 4 bases at V and 0 bases at J, with 13 bases between. The CDR3 DNA reads TGTGCCAGCAGCTCCCCCGCGACTAGCTCCTACAATGAGCAGTTCTTC. It is translated as CASSSPATSSYNEQFF.

V and J are TRBV11-3 and TRBJ2-7; no clear D. The CDR3 length is 13 residues. V was trimmed by 5 bases and J by 1 base, leaving 9 bases between them. Germline V gene sequence: CDR1 SGHNT, CDR2 YENEEA. This CDR3 reads CASSPSESYEQYF. In nucleotides, the CDR3 is TGTGCCAGCAGCCCATCAGAATCCTACGAGCAGTACTTC.

The CDR3: CASSLGGTATYEQYF. The CDR3 DNA follows: TGTGCCAGCAGCTTGGGCGGGACAGCTACCTACGAGCAGTACTTC. The V call is TRBV5-5, the J call TRBJ2-7; a possible D gene is TRBD1 (7 bases). The CDR3 is made up of 15 amino acids. V dropped 0 bases and J dropped 2 bases, with 12 bases sitting between them. The germline CDR1 and CDR2 sequences are SGHKS and YYEKEE (reference sequence).

The CDR3 sequence is CASSQIQGDSNQPQHF. CDR3 nucleotide sequence: TGTGCCAGCAGTCAAATCCAGGGTGACAGCAATCAGCCCCAGCATTTT. V is TRBV27 and J is TRBJ1-5, with D maybe TRBD1 (5 bases). Germline CDR1 reads MNHEY; CDR2 reads SMNVEV (reference sequence). With 5 bases removed from V and 1 base from J, the gap between germline ends came to 15 bases. This CDR3 region has 16 residues.